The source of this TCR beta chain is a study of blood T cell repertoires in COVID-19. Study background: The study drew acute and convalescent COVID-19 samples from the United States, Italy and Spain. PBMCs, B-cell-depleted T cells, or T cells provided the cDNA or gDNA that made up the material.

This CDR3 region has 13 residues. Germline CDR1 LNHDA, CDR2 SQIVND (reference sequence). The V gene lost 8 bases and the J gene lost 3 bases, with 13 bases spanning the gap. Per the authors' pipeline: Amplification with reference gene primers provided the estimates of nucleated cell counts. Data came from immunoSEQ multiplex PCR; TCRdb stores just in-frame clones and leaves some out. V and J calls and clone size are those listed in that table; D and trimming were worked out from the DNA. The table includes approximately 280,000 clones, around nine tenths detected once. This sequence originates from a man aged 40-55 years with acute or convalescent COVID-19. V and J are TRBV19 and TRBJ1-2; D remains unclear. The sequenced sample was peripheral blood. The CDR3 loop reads CASGGRDHYGYTF. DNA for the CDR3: TGTGCCAGTGGAGGCCGAGATCACTATGGCTACACCTTC.